This T cell receptor (beta chain) was found in a study of shared clonotypes between healthy human individuals. Profiling relied on immunoSEQ multiplex PCR, and the TCRdb table lists in-frame clones only, not all of them. The repertoire consists of millions of clones, with roughly 95% occurring once and the leading ten covering 1.1%. Between the trimmed V and J ends, which lost 0 bases and 2 bases, there was a span of 12 bases. The CDR3 has 15 residues. Germline V CDR1 and CDR2: SGHNT, YYREEE (reference sequence). Naive CD8 populations comprised CD45RO-negative cells positively selected for CCR7, excluding terminally differentiated effector memory CD45RA+ cells. The donor cohort consisted entirely of Caucasian adults residing in Nashville, Tennessee.

This receptor was identified in a man aged 18 to 29 in good health. The J gene is TRBJ2-7, the V gene TRBV5-4; D might be TRBD2 (5 bases). Sequenced material: naive CD8+ T cells sorted from blood. The CDR3 region is CASSLASGEAYEQYF. The CDR3, as DNA: TGTGCCAGCAGCTTGGCGAGCGGAGAGGCCTACGAGCAGTACTTC. The full variable domain, its missing parts supplied by reference TRBV5-4 and TRBJ2-7, is ETGVTQSPTHLIKTRGQQVTLRCSSQSGHNTVSWYQQALGQGPQFIFQYYREEENGRGNFPPRFSGLQFPNYSSELNVNALELDDSALYLCASSLASGEAYEQYFGPGTRLTVT.